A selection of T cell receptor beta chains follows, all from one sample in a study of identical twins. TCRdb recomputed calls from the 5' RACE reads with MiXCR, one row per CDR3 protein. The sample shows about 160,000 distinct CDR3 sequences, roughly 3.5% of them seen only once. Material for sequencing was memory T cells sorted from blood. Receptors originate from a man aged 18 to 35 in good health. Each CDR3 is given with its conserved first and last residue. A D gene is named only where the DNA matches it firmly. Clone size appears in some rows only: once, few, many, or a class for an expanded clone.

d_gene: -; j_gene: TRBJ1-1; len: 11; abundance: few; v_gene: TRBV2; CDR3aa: CASSELSLPFF; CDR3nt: TGTGCCAGCAGTGAGTTGTCCCTCCCTTTCTTT
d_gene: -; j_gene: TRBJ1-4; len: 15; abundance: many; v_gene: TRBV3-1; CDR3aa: CASSRREFSNEKLFF; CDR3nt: TGTGCCAGCAGCCGCCGGGAGTTCTCTAATGAAAAACTGTTTTTT
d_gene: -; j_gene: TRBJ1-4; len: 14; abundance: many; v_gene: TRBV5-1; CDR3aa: CASSLQGDNEKLFF; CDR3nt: TGCGCCAGCAGCCTGCAGGGAGATAATGAAAAACTGTTTTTT
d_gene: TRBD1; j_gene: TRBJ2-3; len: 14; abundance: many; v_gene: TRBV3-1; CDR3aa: CASSHRGRMDTQYF; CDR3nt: TGTGCCAGCAGCCATAGGGGGCGAATGGATACGCAGTATTTT
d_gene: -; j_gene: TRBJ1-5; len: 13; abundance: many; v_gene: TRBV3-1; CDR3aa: CASSPDGNQPQHF; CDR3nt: TGTGCCAGCAGTCCCGACGGAAATCAGCCCCAGCATTTT
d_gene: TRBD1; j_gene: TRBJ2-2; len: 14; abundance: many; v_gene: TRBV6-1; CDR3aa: CASSVKQGHGELFF; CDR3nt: TGTGCCAGCAGCGTAAAACAGGGGCACGGGGAGCTGTTTTTT
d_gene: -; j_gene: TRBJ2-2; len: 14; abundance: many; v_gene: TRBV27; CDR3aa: CATRPWVNTGELFF; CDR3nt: TGTGCCACCCGACCTTGGGTCAACACCGGGGAGCTGTTTTTT
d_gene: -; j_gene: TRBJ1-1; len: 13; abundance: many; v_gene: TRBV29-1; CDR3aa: CSAGGKSNTEAFF; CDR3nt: TGCAGCGCCGGAGGTAAATCGAACACTGAAGCTTTCTTT
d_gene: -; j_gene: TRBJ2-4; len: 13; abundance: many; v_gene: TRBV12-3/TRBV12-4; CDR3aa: CASSLGAKNIQYF; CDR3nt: TGTGCCAGCAGTTTGGGAGCCAAAAACATTCAGTACTTC
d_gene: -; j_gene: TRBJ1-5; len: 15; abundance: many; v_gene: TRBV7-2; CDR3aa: CASSLDRRSNQPQHF; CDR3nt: TGTGCCAGCAGCTTAGATCGCAGATCCAATCAGCCCCAGCATTTT
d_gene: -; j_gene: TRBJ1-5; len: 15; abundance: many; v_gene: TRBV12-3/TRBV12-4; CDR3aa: CASSLGGQDYQPQHF; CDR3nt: TGTGCCAGCAGTTTGGGAGGCCAGGATTATCAGCCCCAGCATTTT
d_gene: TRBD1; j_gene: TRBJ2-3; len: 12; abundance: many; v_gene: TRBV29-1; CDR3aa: CSATGTGDTQYF; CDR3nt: TGCAGTGCCACCGGGACAGGGGATACGCAGTATTTT
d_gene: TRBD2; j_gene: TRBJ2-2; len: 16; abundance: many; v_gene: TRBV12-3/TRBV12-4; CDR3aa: CASSFRLAANTGELFF; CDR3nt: TGTGCCAGCAGTTTTAGACTAGCGGCGAACACCGGGGAGCTGTTTTTT
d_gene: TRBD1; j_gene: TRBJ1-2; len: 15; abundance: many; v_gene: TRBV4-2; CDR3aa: CASSAQGQGGDGYTF; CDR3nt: TGTGCCAGCAGCGCGCAGGGACAGGGTGGCGATGGCTACACCTTC
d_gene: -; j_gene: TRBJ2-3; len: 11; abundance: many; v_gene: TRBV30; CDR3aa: CAWSVRDTQYF; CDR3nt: TGTGCCTGGAGTGTAAGGGATACGCAGTATTTT
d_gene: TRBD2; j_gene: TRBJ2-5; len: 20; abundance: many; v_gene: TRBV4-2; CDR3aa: CASSPDRGTSGNRYQETQYF; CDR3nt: TGTGCCAGCAGCCCGGACAGGGGGACTAGCGGGAACAGGTACCAAGAGACCCAGTACTTC
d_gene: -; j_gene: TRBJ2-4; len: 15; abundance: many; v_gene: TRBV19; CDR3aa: CASSIDSGRIYIQYF; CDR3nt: TGTGCCAGTAGTATAGATTCAGGGAGGATATACATTCAGTACTTC
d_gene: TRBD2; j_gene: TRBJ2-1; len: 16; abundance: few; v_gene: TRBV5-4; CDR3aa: CASVFGSGSSYNEQFF; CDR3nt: TGTGCCAGCGTCTTTGGTAGCGGGAGTTCCTACAATGAGCAGTTCTTC
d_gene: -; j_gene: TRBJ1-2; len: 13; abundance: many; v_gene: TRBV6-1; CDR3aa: CASSEAARLGYTF; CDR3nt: TGTGCCAGCAGTGAAGCAGCCCGTCTGGGCTACACCTTC
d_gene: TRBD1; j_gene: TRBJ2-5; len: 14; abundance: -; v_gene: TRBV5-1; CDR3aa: CASGGQGSLETQYF; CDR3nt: TGCGCCAGCGGTGGACAGGGAAGTTTAGAGACCCAGTACTTC
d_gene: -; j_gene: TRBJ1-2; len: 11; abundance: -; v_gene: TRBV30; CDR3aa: CAWSVLGGYTF; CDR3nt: TGTGCCTGGAGTGTACTGGGTGGCTACACCTTC
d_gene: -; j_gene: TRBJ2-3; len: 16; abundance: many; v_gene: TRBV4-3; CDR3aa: CASSQEAPLYTDTQYF; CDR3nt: TGCGCCAGCAGCCAAGAGGCCCCTTTATACACAGATACGCAGTATTTT
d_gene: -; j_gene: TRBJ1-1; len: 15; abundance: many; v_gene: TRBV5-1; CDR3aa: CASSRTTGLNTEAFF; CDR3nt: TGCGCCAGCAGCCGGACGACAGGACTTAACACTGAAGCTTTCTTT
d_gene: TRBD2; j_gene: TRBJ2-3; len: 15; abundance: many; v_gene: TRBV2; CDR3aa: CASSDQRERLDTQYF; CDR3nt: TGTGCCAGCAGTGACCAGCGGGAGAGGTTAGATACGCAGTATTTT
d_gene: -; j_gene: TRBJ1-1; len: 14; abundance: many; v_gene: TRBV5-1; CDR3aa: CASSLSRGNTEAFF; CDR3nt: TGCGCCAGCAGCTTGAGTAGGGGGAACACTGAAGCTTTCTTT
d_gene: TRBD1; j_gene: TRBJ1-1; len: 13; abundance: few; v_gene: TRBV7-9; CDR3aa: CASRGTANTEAFF; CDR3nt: TGTGCCAGCAGGGGGACAGCGAACACTGAAGCTTTCTTT
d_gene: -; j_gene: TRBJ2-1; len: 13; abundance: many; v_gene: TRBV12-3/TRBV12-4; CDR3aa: CASSAGASNEQFF; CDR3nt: TGTGCCAGCAGTGCCGGGGCGTCAAATGAGCAGTTCTTC
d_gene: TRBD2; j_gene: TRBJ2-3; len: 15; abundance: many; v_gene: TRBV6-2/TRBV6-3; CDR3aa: CASSPTSGRANTQYF; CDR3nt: TGTGCCAGCAGTCCGACTAGCGGGAGGGCCAATACGCAGTATTTT
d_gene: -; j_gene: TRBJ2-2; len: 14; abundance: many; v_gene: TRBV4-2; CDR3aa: CASSLNRNTGELFF; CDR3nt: TGTGCCAGCAGCCTCAACAGGAACACCGGGGAGCTGTTTTTT
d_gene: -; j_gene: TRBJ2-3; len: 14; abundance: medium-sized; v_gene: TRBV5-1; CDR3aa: CASSLQGGTDTQYF; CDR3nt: TGCGCCAGCAGCTTACAAGGGGGCACAGATACGCAGTATTTT
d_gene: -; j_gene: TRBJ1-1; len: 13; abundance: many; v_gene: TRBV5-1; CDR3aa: CASSLELSTEAFF; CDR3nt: TGCGCCAGCAGCTTGGAGCTATCCACTGAAGCTTTCTTT
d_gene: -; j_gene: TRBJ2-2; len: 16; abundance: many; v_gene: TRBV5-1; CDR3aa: CASRGLGLEDTGELFF; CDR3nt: TGCGCCTCCCGAGGGCTGGGGTTAGAGGACACCGGGGAGCTGTTTTTT
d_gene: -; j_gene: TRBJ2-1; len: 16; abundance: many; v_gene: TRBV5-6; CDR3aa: CASSFGPYLPYNEQFF; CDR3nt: TGTGCCAGCAGCTTCGGTCCATACTTACCTTACAATGAGCAGTTCTTC
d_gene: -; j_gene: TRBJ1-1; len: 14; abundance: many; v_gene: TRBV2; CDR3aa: CASSGMMANTEAFF; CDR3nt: TGTGCCAGCAGTGGGATGATGGCGAACACTGAAGCTTTCTTT
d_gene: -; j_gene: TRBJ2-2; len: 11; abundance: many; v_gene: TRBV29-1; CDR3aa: CSYRVAGELFF; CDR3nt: TGCAGCTACAGAGTCGCCGGGGAGCTGTTTTTT
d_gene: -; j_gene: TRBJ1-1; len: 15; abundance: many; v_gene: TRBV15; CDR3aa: CATSRGGGLNTEAFF; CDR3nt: TGTGCCACCAGCCGGGGGGGCGGGCTCAACACTGAAGCTTTCTTT
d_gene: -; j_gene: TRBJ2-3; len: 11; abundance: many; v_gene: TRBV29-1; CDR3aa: CSVEATDTQYF; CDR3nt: TGCAGCGTTGAAGCCACAGATACGCAGTATTTT
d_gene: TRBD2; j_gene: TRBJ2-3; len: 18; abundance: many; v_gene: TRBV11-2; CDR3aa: CASRKGLAGGRSTDTQYF; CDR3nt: TGTGCCAGCAGGAAAGGACTAGCGGGAGGTCGTAGCACAGATACGCAGTATTTT
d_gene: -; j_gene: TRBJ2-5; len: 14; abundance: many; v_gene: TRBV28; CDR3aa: CASKMAGDHETQYF; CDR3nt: TGTGCCAGCAAGATGGCGGGCGATCACGAGACCCAGTACTTC
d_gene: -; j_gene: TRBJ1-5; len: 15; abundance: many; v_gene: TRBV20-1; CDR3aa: CSATGVSRAGQPQHF; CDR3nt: TGCAGTGCTACAGGGGTTTCTCGGGCCGGGCAGCCCCAGCATTTT
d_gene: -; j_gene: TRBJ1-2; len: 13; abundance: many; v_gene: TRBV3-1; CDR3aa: CASSRGQNYGYTF; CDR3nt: TGTGCCAGCAGCCGCGGACAGAACTATGGCTACACCTTC
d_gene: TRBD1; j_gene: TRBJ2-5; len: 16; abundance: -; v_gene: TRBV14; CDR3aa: CASSPWGQGVQETQYF; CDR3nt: TGTGCCAGCAGCCCTTGGGGACAGGGGGTACAAGAGACCCAGTACTTC
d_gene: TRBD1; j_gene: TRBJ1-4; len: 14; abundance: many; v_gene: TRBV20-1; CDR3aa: CSASNRGINEKLFF; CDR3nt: TGCAGTGCTAGTAACAGGGGCATAAATGAAAAACTGTTTTTT
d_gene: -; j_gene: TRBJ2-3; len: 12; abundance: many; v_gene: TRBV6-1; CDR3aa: CASSETSDTQYF; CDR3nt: TGTGCCAGCAGTGAGACTTCAGATACGCAGTATTTT
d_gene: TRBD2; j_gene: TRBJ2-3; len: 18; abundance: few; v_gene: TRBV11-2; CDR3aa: CASSSTTSGQWAPDTQYF; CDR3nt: TGTGCCAGCAGCTCGACGACTAGCGGTCAATGGGCTCCAGATACGCAGTATTTT
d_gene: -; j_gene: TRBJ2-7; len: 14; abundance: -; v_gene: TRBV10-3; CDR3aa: CAISDNLAPYEQYF; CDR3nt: TGTGCCATCAGTGATAACCTTGCACCATACGAGCAGTACTTC
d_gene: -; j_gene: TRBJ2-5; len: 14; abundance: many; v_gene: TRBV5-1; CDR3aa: CASSLGGREETQYF; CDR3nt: TGCGCCAGCAGCTTAGGGGGTAGAGAAGAGACCCAGTACTTC
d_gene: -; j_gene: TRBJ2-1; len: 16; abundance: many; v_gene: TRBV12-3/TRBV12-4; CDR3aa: CASSLAEGDSDNEQFF; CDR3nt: TGTGCCAGCAGTTTAGCCGAGGGGGACTCCGACAATGAGCAGTTCTTC
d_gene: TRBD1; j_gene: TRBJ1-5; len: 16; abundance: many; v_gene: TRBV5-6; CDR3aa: CASRRWQGETNQPQHF; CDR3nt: TGTGCCAGTAGGAGGTGGCAGGGGGAGACCAATCAGCCCCAGCATTTT
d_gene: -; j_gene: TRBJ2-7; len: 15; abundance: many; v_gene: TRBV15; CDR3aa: CATSRDYGADYEQYF; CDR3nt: TGTGCCACCAGCAGAGATTATGGCGCCGACTACGAGCAGTACTTC